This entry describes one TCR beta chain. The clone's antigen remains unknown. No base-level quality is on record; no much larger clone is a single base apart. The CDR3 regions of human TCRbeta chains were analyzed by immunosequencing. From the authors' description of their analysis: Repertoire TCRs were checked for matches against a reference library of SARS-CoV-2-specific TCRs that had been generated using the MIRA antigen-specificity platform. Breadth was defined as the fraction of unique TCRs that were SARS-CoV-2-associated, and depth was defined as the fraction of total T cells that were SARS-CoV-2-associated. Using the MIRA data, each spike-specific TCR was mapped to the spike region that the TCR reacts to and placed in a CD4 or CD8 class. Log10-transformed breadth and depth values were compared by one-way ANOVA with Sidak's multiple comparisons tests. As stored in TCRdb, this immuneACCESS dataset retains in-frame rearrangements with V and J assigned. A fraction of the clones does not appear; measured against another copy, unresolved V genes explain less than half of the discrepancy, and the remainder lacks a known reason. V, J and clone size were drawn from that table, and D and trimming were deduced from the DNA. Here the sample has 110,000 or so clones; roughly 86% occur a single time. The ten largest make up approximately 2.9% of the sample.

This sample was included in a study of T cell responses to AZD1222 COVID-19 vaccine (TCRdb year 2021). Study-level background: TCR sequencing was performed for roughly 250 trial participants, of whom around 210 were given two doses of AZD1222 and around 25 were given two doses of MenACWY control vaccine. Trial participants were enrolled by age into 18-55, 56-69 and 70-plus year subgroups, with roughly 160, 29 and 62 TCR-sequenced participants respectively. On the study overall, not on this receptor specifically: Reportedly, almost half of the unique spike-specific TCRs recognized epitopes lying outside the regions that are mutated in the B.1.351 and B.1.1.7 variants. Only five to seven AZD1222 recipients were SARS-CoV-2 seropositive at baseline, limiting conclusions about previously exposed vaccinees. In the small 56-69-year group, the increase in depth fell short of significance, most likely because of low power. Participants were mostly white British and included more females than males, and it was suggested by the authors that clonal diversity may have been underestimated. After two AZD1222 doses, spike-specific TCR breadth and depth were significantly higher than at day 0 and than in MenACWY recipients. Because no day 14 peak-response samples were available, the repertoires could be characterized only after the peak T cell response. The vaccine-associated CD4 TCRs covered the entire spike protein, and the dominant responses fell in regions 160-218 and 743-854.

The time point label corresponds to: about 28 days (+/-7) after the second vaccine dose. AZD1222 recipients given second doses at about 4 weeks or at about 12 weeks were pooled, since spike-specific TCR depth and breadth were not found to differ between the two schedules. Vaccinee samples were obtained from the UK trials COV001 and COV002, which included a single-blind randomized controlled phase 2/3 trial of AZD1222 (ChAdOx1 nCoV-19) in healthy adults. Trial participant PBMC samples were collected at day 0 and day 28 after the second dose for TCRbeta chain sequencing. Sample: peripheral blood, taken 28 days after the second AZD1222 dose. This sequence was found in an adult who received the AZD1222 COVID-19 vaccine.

DNA sequence: TGTGCCAGTCGTACTACAGGGGGCTTCTATGGCTACACCTTC. Translated, this is CASRTTGGFYGYTF. The chain links TRBV19 with TRBJ1-2; 9 middle bases align to TRBD1. The germline V gene (reference sequence) provides CDR1 LNHDA and CDR2 SQIVND. The CDR3 contains 14 residues, cysteine and phenylalanine counted. The kept DNA is CDR3 alone, 42 bases in frame from the first base. V is trimmed back by 8 bases and J by 4 bases, and the junction contains 8 bases that no gene match accounts for.